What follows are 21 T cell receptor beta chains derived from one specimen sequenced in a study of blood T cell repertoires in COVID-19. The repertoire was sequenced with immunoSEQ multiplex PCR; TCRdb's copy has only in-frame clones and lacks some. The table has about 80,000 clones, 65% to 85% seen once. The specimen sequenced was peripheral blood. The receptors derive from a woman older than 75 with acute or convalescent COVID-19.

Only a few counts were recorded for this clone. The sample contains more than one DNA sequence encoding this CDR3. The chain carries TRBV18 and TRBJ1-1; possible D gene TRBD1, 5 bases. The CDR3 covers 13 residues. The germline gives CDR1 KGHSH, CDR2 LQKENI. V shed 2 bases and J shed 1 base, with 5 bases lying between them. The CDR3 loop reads CASSPGQNTEAFF. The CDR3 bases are TGTGCCAGCTCACCAGGACAGAACACTGAAGCTTTCTTT.

The CDR3 region has the DNA TGCGCCAGCAGCCCCACCGGGACAGCCTCTGGAAACACCATATATTTT. Encoded protein: CASSPTGTASGNTIYF. This chain joins TRBV10-2 and TRBJ1-3; 7 bases are a match to TRBD1. In germline, CDR1 is WSHSY, CDR2 SAAADI. CDR3 length: 16 amino acids. The trim removed 6 bases at V and 0 bases at J, leaving 8 bases unmatched.

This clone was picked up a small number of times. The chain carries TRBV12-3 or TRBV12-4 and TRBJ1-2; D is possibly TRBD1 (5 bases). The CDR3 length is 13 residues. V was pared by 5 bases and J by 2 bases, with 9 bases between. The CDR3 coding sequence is TGTGCCAGCAGTGCCGGACACAACTATGGCTACACCTTC. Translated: CASSAGHNYGYTF.

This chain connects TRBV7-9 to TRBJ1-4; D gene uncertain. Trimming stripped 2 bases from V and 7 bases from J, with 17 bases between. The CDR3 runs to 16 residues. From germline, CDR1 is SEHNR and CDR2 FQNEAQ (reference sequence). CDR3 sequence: CASSLPSPGGSEKLFF. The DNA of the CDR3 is TGTGCCAGCAGCTTACCTAGCCCCGGCGGGAGTGAAAAACTGTTTTTT.

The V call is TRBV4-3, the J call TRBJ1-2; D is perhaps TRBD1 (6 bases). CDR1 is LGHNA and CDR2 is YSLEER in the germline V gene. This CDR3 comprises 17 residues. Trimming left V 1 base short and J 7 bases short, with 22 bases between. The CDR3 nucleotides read TGCGCCAGCAGCCAAGTCGGGGGGCGCGGGTTAGTAGCTGGCTACACCTTC. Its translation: CASSQVGGRGLVAGYTF.

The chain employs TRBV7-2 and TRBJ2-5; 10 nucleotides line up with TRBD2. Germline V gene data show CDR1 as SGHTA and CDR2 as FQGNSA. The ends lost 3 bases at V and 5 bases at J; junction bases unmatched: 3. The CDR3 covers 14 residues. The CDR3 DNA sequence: TGTGCCAGCAGCTTCGGGACTAGCGTGGAGACCCAGTACTTC. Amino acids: CASSFGTSVETQYF.

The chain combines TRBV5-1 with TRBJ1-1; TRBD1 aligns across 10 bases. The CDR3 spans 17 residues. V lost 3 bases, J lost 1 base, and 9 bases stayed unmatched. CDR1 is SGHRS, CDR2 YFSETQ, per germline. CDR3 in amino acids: CASSSDSGTGANTEAFF. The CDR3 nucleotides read TGCGCCAGCAGCTCCGACTCCGGGACAGGGGCGAACACTGAAGCTTTCTTT.

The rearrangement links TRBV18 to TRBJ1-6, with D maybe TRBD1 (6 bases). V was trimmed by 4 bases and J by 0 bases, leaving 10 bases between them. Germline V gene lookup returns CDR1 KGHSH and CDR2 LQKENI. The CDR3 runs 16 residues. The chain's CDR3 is CASSRDRSSYNSPLHF. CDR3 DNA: TGTGCCAGCTCACGCGACAGGAGCTCCTATAATTCACCCCTCCACTTT.

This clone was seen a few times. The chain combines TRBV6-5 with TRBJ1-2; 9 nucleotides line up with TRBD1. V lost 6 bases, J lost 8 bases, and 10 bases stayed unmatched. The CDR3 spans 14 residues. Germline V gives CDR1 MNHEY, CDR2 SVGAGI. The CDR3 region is CASRAFGTGKGYTF. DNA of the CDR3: TGTGCCAGCAGAGCCTTTGGGACAGGGAAGGGCTACACCTTC.

CDR3 residues: CASSPLRTSGGAETQYF. DNA of the CDR3: TGTGCCAGCAGCCCCCTCCGGACTAGCGGGGGGGCGGAGACCCAGTACTTC. The rearrangement uses TRBV14 and TRBJ2-5; 15 bases agree with TRBD2. After removal of 4 bases from V and 5 bases from J, the junction contained 8 bases not matched to a gene. This CDR3 contains 17 residues. CDR1 is SGHDN and CDR2 is FVKESK in the germline V gene. Full variable domain (rest looked up from reference TRBV14 and TRBJ2-5): EAGVTQFPSHSVIEKGQTVTLRCDPISGHDNLYWYRRVMGKEIKFLLHFVKESKQDESGMPNNRFLAERTGGTYSTLKVQPAELEDSGVYFCASSPLRTSGGAETQYFGPGTRLLVL.

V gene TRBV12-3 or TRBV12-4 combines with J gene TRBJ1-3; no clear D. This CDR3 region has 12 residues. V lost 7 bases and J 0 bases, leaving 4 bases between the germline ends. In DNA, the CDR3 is TGTGCCAGCACCTACTCTGGAAACACCATATATTTT. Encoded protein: CASTYSGNTIYF.

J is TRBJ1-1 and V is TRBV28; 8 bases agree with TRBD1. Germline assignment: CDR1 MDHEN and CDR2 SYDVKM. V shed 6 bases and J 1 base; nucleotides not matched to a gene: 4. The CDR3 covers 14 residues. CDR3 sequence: CASSQGTGNTEAFF. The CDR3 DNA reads TGTGCCAGCAGCCAAGGGACAGGGAACACTGAAGCTTTCTTT.

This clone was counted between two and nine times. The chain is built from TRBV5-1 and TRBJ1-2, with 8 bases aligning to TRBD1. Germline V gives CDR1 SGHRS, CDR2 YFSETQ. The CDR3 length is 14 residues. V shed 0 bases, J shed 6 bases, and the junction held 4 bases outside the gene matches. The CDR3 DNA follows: TGCGCCAGCAGCTTGGCCGCAGGGGGCGATGGCTACACCTTC. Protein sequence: CASSLAAGGDGYTF.

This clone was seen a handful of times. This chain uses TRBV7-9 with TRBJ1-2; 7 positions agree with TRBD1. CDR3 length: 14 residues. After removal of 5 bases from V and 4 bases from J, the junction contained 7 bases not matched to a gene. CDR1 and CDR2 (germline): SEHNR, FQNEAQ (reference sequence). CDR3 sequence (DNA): TGTGCCAGCAGCCAAACCACAGGGGTCTATGGCTACACCTTC. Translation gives CASSQTTGVYGYTF. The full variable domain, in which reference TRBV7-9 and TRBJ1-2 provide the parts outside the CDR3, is DTGVSQNPRHKITKRGQNVTFRCDPISEHNRLYWYRQTLGQGPEFLTYFQNEAQLEKSRLLSDRFSAERPKGSFSTLEIQRTEQGDSAMYLCASSQTTGVYGYTFGSGTRLTVV.

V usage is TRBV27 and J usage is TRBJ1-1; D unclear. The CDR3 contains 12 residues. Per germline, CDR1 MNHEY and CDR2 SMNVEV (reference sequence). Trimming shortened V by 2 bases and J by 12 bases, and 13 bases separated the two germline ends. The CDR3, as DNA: TGTGCCAGCAGTTTAGAGGGAAGGGATCCTTTCTTT. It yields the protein CASSLEGRDPFF.

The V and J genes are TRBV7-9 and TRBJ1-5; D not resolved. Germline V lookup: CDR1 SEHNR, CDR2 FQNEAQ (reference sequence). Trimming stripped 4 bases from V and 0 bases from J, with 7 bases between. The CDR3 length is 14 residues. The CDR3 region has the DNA TGTGCCAGCAGCTCCGGAGATAGCAATCAGCCCCAGCATTTT. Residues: CASSSGDSNQPQHF.

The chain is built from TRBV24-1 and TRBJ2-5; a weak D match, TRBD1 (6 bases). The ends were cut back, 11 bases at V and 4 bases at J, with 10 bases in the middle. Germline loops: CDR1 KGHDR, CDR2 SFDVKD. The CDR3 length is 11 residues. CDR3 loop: CAIGQIETQYF. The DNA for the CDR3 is TGTGCCATAGGACAGATAGAGACCCAGTACTTC.

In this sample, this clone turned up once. The CDR3 is CASSSTGNYGYTF. The CDR3 region has the DNA TGTGCCAGCAGCTCTACAGGGAACTATGGCTACACCTTC. The V call is TRBV7-2, the J call TRBJ1-2, with D tentatively TRBD1 (6 bases). CDR1 is SGHTA and CDR2 is FQGNSA in the germline V gene. The CDR3 sequence is 13 residues long. Trimming took off 4 bases at V and 2 bases at J, with 8 bases between the two ends. The variable domain in full, completed from reference TRBV7-2 and TRBJ1-2, reads GAGVSQSPSNKVTEKGKDVELRCDPISGHTALYWYRQSLGQGLEFLIYFQGNSAPDKSGLPSDRFSAERTGGSVSTLTIQRTQQEDSAVYLCASSSTGNYGYTFGSGTRLTVV.

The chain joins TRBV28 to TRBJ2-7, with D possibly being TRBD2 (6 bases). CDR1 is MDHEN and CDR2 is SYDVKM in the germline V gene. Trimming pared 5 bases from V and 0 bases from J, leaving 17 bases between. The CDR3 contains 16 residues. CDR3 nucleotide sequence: TGTGCCAGCAGTACTCGAGGAGGGGCGACCTCCTACGAGCAGTACTTC. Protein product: CASSTRGGATSYEQYF.

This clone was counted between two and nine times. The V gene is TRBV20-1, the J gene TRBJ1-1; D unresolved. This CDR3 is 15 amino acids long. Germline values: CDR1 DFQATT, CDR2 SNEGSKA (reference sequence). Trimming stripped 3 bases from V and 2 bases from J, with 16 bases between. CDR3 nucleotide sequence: TGCAGTGCTAGTAAGGGAGCTGCAGGAAACACTGAAGCTTTCTTT. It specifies CSASKGAAGNTEAFF.

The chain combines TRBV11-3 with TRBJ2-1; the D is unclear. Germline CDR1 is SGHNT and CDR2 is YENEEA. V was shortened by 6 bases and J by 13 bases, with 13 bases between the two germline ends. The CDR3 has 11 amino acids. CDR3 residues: CASRLHHVQFF. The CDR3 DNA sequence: TGTGCCAGCAGACTACACCATGTACAGTTCTTC.